What follows describes a single TCR beta chain. These data originate in a study of blood T cell repertoires in COVID-19. On the study more broadly: The United States, Italy and Spain supplied acute and convalescent COVID-19 samples.

TCRdb's table, derived via immunoSEQ multiplex PCR, lists solely in-frame clones and lacks some. The data contain 130,000 to 150,000 clones, around 80% of them singletons. The ends were cut back, 4 bases at V and 9 bases at J, with 20 bases in the middle. The CDR3 length is 15 residues. Germline loops: CDR1 SNHLY, CDR2 FYNNEI. Sequenced input: peripheral blood. V usage is TRBV2 and J usage is TRBJ2-3; TRBD2 might be the D (7 bases). The source of this sequence is a human donor in a cohort sampled during active COVID-19. The CDR3 sequence is CASSGTRGGGGTQYF. The CDR3, as DNA: TGTGCCAGCAGTGGGACGAGAGGGGGGGGAGGCACGCAGTATTTT.